This TCR beta chain came from a study of Ad26.COV2.S vaccination and SARS-CoV-2 variants. Study results and caveats: Total T cell responses, in the TCR breadth and depth analyses, may have been underestimated.

This CDR3 comprises 16 residues. The germline V gene has CDR1 SGHRS and CDR2 YFSETQ. Trimming took off 0 bases at V and 0 bases at J, with 12 bases between the two ends. Points on this clone: Its specificity is not known.

Treatment meaning: some 19 received Ad26.COV2.S at low or high dose, single or two shots; about 5 received placebo; per-sample allocation not given. Sampling was performed 63 days after the first vaccine or placebo injection. Libraries were prepared by immunoSEQ multiplex PCR; TCRdb keeps only in-frame clonotypes and omits some of them. The data contain roughly 420,000 clones, roughly nine tenths of them singletons. Material: peripheral blood, obtained in a trial of Ad26.COV2.S vaccine versus placebo. The rearrangement links TRBV5-1 to TRBJ1-1; D uncertain. The TCR comes from a person aged 18-60 years who received the Ad26.COV2.S COVID-19 vaccine or a placebo. The CDR3: CASSLAERRMNTEAFF. The CDR3, as DNA: TGCGCCAGCAGCTTGGCAGAACGGCGGATGAACACTGAAGCTTTCTTT. The full variable domain, its missing parts supplied by reference TRBV5-1 and TRBJ1-1, is KAGVTQTPRYLIKTRGQQVTLSCSPISGHRSVSWYQQTPGQGLQFLFEYFSETQRNKGNFPGRFSGRQFSNSRSEMNVSTLELGDSALYLCASSLAERRMNTEAFFGQGTRLTVV.